This T cell receptor (beta chain) originates from a study of OX40 agonist ivuxolimab in advanced cancers. Broadly, across the study: Ivuxolimab, which targeted the costimulatory receptor OX40 (CD134), was an agonistic, fully human IgG2 monoclonal antibody. Intravenous ivuxolimab was administered to patients every 2 weeks at six dose levels: 0.01, 0.1, 0.3, 1.5, 3 and 10 mg/kg. Of the roughly 51 dose-escalation patients, hepatocellular carcinoma was present in approximately 20, melanoma in some 15, renal cell carcinoma in 9 and head and neck cancer in 9. The dose-escalation cohort was 82.7% male with a mean age of roughly 62 years, ranging from roughly 20 to 80. Patients were allowed to have had prior anti-PD-1, anti-PD-L1 or anti-CTLA-4 therapy, and around 41% of the dose-escalation patients had previously received checkpoint inhibitors. Partial responses occurred in three dose-escalation patients, of whom one had hepatocellular carcinoma and two had cutaneous melanoma. The point of sequencing TCRbeta in the periphery was to test whether ivuxolimab changed TCR sequence diversity and drove clonal T-cell expansion. The paper reports the monotherapy dose-escalation portion (N ≈ 50 patients) of the phase I ivuxolimab trial. Broader findings and caveats from the paper: After ivuxolimab, more expanded clones were found on average in CD8+ T cells than in CD4+ T cells. Antigen specificity was not determined for the clonally expanded peripheral T cells. At doses of 0.1 to 3.0 mg/kg, clonal expansion of both CD4+ and CD8+ T cells in blood was seen between baseline and week 6. In the 0.1-3.0 mg/kg groups, partial responders were among the patients with the lowest normalized peripheral clonal expansion, particularly in CD8+ T cells. Low levels of normalized T-cell clonal expansion were also seen in some nonresponding patients.

A word on this clone: The antigen it recognizes is unknown. No per-base quality is available; no much larger clone lies one base away.

Via the germline V gene, CDR1 is KGHSH and CDR2 LQKENI. From its cysteine to its phenylalanine, the CDR3 spans 13 amino acids. Only the CDR3 DNA stays, 39 bases, in frame from base 1. V and J lose 4 bases and 4 bases, and a span of 8 bases separates them. The trial excluded patients who had a history of autoimmune disease or who were on systemic immunosuppression. Peripheral blood for TCR sequencing was collected from all dose cohorts at baseline, on cycle 4 day 1, and on cycle 7 day 1. Samples came from an open-label, multicenter, first-in-human phase I dose-escalation trial of ivuxolimab. Adults with locally advanced or metastatic melanoma, renal cell carcinoma, hepatocellular carcinoma or head and neck squamous cell carcinoma were enrolled in the trial. Before TCR sequencing, CD4+ and CD8+ T cells were separately sorted from peripheral blood. To sequence the TCRbeta CDR3 region, genomic DNA was isolated from the sorted cells. The immunoSEQ Assay was used for sequencing of TCRbeta CDR3 regions. TCRdb took over this immuneACCESS table, retaining in-frame rearrangements with V and J assigned. Such tables are incomplete; in checked studies, under half of the missing clones stem from an unresolved V gene, and the remainder is unexplained. This sample lists about 81,000 clones; about 88% were detected once. The top ten clones comprise 0.4% to 0.6% of the sample.

The source was CD4+ or CD8+ T cells sorted from blood, collected in a trial of the OX40 agonist ivuxolimab. The chain is assembled from TRBV18 and TRBJ2-1, and possibly TRBD1, on 6 matching bases. This sequence originates from an adult with an advanced solid tumor such as melanoma, head and neck, liver or kidney cancer. The sequenced DNA is TGTGCCAGCTCACTGACAGGATACAATGAGCAGTTCTTC. Its amino acids are CASSLTGYNEQFF.